This TCR beta chain appears in the sequencing data of a study of control samples from healthy donors and cancer patients. TCRdb's table, derived via immunoSEQ multiplex PCR, lists solely in-frame clones and lacks some. The sample contains 120,000 or so clones, about 92% of which appear only once. The germline V and J ends were trimmed by 6 bases and 4 bases, with 10 bases remaining between them. CDR1 is MNHEY and CDR2 is SVGAGI in the germline V gene. The CDR3 totals 13 residues. This TCR was sampled from a man aged 50 to 60 with head and neck cancer. The J gene is TRBJ2-1, the V gene TRBV6-5; the D gene is possibly TRBD1 (5 bases). Input material: PBMCs. CDR3: CASSRYRYNEQFF. The CDR3 DNA sequence: TGTGCCAGCAGCCGATACAGGTACAATGAGCAGTTCTTC.